One sample yielded the 16 T cell receptor beta chains listed below, sequenced in a study of cytomegalovirus exposure and HLA in healthy donors. 60 Vbeta and 13 Jbeta primers were used in PCR. Assay used: immunoSEQ multiplex PCR; TCRdb lists only in-frame clones, some missing. The repertoire holds roughly 150,000 clones, with around 78% as singletons. What was sequenced was PBMCs. The receptors derive from a woman between 35 and 50 years old in good health and CMV-seronegative.

This chain connects TRBV11-2 to TRBJ1-1; 9 nucleotides line up with TRBD1. The CDR3 is 14 residues long. After removal of 4 bases from V and 5 bases from J, the junction contained 5 bases not matched to a gene. CDR1 is SGHAT, CDR2 FQNNGV, per germline. CDR3 nucleotide sequence: TGTGCCAGCAGCTCGGGACAGGGAGAAACTGAAGCTTTCTTT. Protein: CASSSGQGETEAFF.

CDR3 bases: TGTGCCAGCAGTGACTCTCTCGGGTATAGCAATCAGCCCCAGCATTTT. It yields the protein CASSDSLGYSNQPQHF. The rearrangement uses TRBV6-4 and TRBJ1-5; the D is unclear. V was shortened by 0 bases and J by 0 bases, with 9 bases between the two germline ends. The CDR3 contains 16 residues. Germline V gene data show CDR1 as MRHNA and CDR2 as SNTAGT.

This chain links TRBV5-4 with TRBJ2-3; 7 positions match TRBD2. This CDR3 region has 16 residues. Germline V lookup: CDR1 SGHNT, CDR2 YYREEE (reference sequence). V lost 4 bases, J lost 3 bases, and 11 bases stayed unmatched. The CDR3 coding sequence is TGTGCCAGCAGCCGCGAGGGAGGGAGTGTGACAGATACGCAGTATTTT. This gives the protein CASSREGGSVTDTQYF.

The CDR3, as DNA: TGCGCCAGCAGCTTCGGAGGCGAGACTGAAGCTTTCTTT. This gives the protein CASSFGGETEAFF. This chain links TRBV5-1 with TRBJ1-1; D not resolved. Germline CDR1 reads SGHRS; CDR2 reads YFSETQ. The germline V and J ends were trimmed by 2 bases and 5 bases, with 10 bases remaining between them. CDR3 length: 13 amino acids.

This chain uses TRBV5-4 with TRBJ2-7; TRBD2 aligns across 8 bases. The V gene's germline CDR1 is SGHNT and CDR2 YYREEE (reference sequence). Losses at the gene ends were 4 bases for V and 1 base for J; bases not matched to a gene: 7. The CDR3 spans 15 residues. The CDR3 protein is CASSAGGTGSYEQYF. DNA of the CDR3: TGTGCCAGCAGCGCGGGAGGCACCGGGTCCTACGAGCAGTACTTC.

This clone came up a few times. The rearrangement uses TRBV2 and TRBJ1-5, with D possibly matching TRBD1 (5 bases). This CDR3 contains 16 residues. Germline V lookup: CDR1 SNHLY, CDR2 FYNNEI. Trimming cost V 7 bases and J 6 bases, with 22 bases left between them. CDR3 amino acids: CASKRSSGVSGQPQHF. The CDR3 coding sequence is TGTGCCAGCAAAAGATCTTCGGGGGTATCTGGTCAGCCCCAGCATTTT.

The J gene is TRBJ2-3, the V gene TRBV12-5; no clear D gene. CDR3 length: 14 residues. The V and J ends lost 7 bases and 6 bases respectively, with 17 bases between them. Germline lookup yields CDR1 LGHNT and CDR2 FRNRAP. The chain's CDR3 is CASALSASTDTQYF. The CDR3 region has the DNA TGTGCTAGTGCCCTTAGTGCTAGTACCGATACGCAGTATTTT.

The genes are TRBV5-1 and TRBJ2-5, with 8 positions matching TRBD2. J lost 1 base, V lost 4 bases, and 6 bases had no gene match. This CDR3 contains 15 residues. Germline V gene lookup returns CDR1 SGHRS and CDR2 YFSETQ. In DNA form, the CDR3 reads TGCGCCAGCAGCCCTGCCGCGGGAGGCCAAGAGACCCAGTACTTC. Amino acids: CASSPAAGGQETQYF.

The chain carries TRBV29-1 and TRBJ1-1; tentatively, D is TRBD1 (6 bases). The CDR3 runs to 12 residues. The germline V gene has CDR1 SQVTM and CDR2 ANQGSEA. Trimming cost V 7 bases and J 1 base, with 10 bases left between them. The CDR3 coding sequence is TGCAGCGCCCAGGGACAGAACACTGAAGCTTTCTTT. Its protein product is CSAQGQNTEAFF.

The chain combines TRBV2 with TRBJ1-2, with D unresolved. V dropped 4 bases and J dropped 2 bases, with 8 bases sitting between them. Germline V gene lookup returns CDR1 SNHLY and CDR2 FYNNEI. This CDR3 is built from 13 residues. CDR3 in DNA: TGTGCCAGCAGTGCTACAGAGAACTATGGCTACACCTTC. The encoded protein is CASSATENYGYTF. Full variable domain (remainder filled in from reference TRBV2 and TRBJ1-2): EPEVTQTPSHQVTQMGQEVILRCVPISNHLYFYWYRQILGQKVEFLVSFYNNEISEKSEIFDDQFSVERPDGSNFTLKIRSTKLEDSAMYFCASSATENYGYTFGSGTRLTVV.

This clone was observed a handful of times. The chain recombines TRBV30 with TRBJ2-5; D is perhaps TRBD1 (5 bases). The CDR3 loop spans 12 amino acids. The V end lost 0 bases, the J end lost 3 bases, and 5 bases lay between the germline ends. The germline CDR1 and CDR2 sequences are GTSNPN and SVGIG (reference sequence). CDR3 amino acids: CAWSVQEETQYF. CDR3 bases: TGTGCCTGGAGTGTACAGGAAGAGACCCAGTACTTC.

The gene calls are TRBV28 and TRBJ2-5, with 11 bases fitting TRBD2. The CDR3 runs 15 residues. CDR1 and CDR2 from the germline V gene are MDHEN and SYDVKM. J lost 3 bases, V lost 5 bases, and 5 bases had no gene match. CDR3 loop: CASSRPGLAEETQYF. The CDR3 nucleotides are TGTGCCAGCAGTCGACCGGGACTAGCGGAAGAGACCCAGTACTTC. Using reference TRBV28 and TRBJ2-5 for the parts outside the CDR3, the full variable domain is DVKVTQSSRYLVKRTGEKVFLECVQDMDHENMFWYRQDPGLGLRLIYFSYDVKMKEKGDIPEGYSVSREKKERFSLILESASTNQTSMYLCASSRPGLAEETQYFGPGTRLLVL.

This chain links TRBV28 with TRBJ2-1; D is unresolved. The length of the CDR3 is 13 residues. The V gene lost 11 bases and the J gene lost 3 bases, with 14 bases spanning the gap. CDR1 and CDR2 from the germline V gene are MDHEN and SYDVKM. In DNA, the CDR3 is TGTGCCTTCGGTAGTTACCGCTACAATGAGCAGTTCTTC. Its protein product is CAFGSYRYNEQFF.

The J gene is TRBJ2-1, the V gene TRBV13; D not resolved. V shed 8 bases and J shed 7 bases, with 9 bases lying between them. The germline gives CDR1 PRHDT, CDR2 FYEKMQ (reference sequence). The CDR3 loop spans 11 amino acids. The CDR3 region has the DNA TGTGCCAGCGGGCTTGGTAATGAGCAGTTCTTC. Translation gives CASGLGNEQFF.

The chain has TRBV6-6 and TRBJ2-7; 8 bases map to TRBD1. V dropped 4 bases and J dropped 5; count of bases not matched to a gene: 7. Germline values: CDR1 MNHNY, CDR2 SVGAGI (reference sequence). CDR3 length: 14 amino acids. The CDR3 protein is CASSFGQGTDEQYF. The DNA for the CDR3 is TGTGCCAGCAGTTTCGGACAGGGTACGGACGAGCAGTACTTC.

This chain joins TRBV6-5 and TRBJ2-7; 7 bases align to TRBD1. Germline V CDR1 and CDR2: MNHEY, SVGAGI. CDR3 length: 13 amino acids. Unmatched junction bases numbered 4, after V lost 2 bases and J lost 6 bases. CDR3 loop: CASSYTRGSEQYF. CDR3 nucleotides: TGTGCCAGCAGTTACACCAGGGGGAGCGAGCAGTACTTC.